These 21 T cell receptor beta chains share one sample of origin, sequenced in a study of cytomegalovirus exposure and HLA in healthy donors. The PCR was carried out with 60 Vbeta primers and 13 Jbeta primers. Produced via immunoSEQ multiplex PCR; TCRdb's table is partial and in-frame only. The profile covers 130,000 or so clones, with approximately 66% appearing a single time and roughly 8.6% taken by the ten largest. Sample: PBMCs. These TCRs come from a woman aged 35 to 49 in good health and CMV-seropositive.

The CDR3 DNA reads as TGTGCCAGTAGTGCCAGGGGGGATGGCACAGATACGCAGTATTTT. This gives the protein CASSARGDGTDTQYF. The J gene is TRBJ2-3, the V gene TRBV19; D might be TRBD1 (7 bases). The V and J ends lost 5 bases and 1 base respectively, with 13 bases between them. This CDR3 has 15 residues. The germline gives CDR1 LNHDA, CDR2 SQIVND (reference sequence). Filled out from reference TRBV19 and TRBJ2-3, the complete variable domain reads DGGITQSPKYLFRKEGQNVTLSCEQNLNHDAMYWYRQDPGQGLRLIYYSQIVNDFQKGDIAEGYSVSREKKESFPLTVTSAQKNPTAFYLCASSARGDGTDTQYFGPGTRLTVL.

This chain uses TRBV27 with TRBJ2-7; 8 bases align to TRBD2. The CDR3 has 13 amino acids. V lost 2 bases and J lost 4; bases outside the gene matches: 1. The germline V gene has CDR1 MNHEY and CDR2 SMNVEV (reference sequence). As DNA, the CDR3 is TGTGCCAGCAGTTTAAGCGGGAGTTACGAGCAGTACTTC. It codes for CASSLSGSYEQYF.

The rearrangement links TRBV11-2 to TRBJ2-1; the D gene is possibly TRBD1 (5 bases). CDR1 SGHAT and CDR2 FQNNGV come from the germline V gene. The CDR3 length is 15 residues. Trimming took off 1 base at V and 5 bases at J, with 12 bases between the two ends. CDR3 DNA sequence: TGTGCCAGCAGCTTAGTGGTAGGGGTCAACAATGAGCAGTTCTTC. This gives the protein CASSLVVGVNNEQFF. The full variable domain, completed using reference TRBV11-2 and TRBJ2-1, is EAGVAQSPRYKIIEKRQSVAFWCNPISGHATLYWYQQILGQGPKLLIQFQNNGVVDDSQLPKDRFSAERLKGVDSTLKIQPAKLEDSAVYLCASSLVVGVNNEQFFGPGTRLTVL.

The rearrangement uses TRBV27 and TRBJ2-1, with D maybe TRBD2 (5 bases). Germline V gives CDR1 MNHEY, CDR2 SMNVEV (reference sequence). This CDR3 region has 14 residues. Deletions cut 2 bases from V and 4 bases from J, with 9 bases between. Written as DNA, the CDR3 is TGTGCCAGCAGTTTAACTAGGCTATACAATGAGCAGTTCTTC. Encoded protein: CASSLTRLYNEQFF.

The chain links TRBV2 to TRBJ2-5; 14 bases agree with TRBD2. The V gene end was trimmed by 7 bases and the J gene end by 9 bases; junction bases not matched to a gene: 10. This CDR3 region has 15 residues. Germline V lookup: CDR1 SNHLY, CDR2 FYNNEI. CDR3 sequence reads: CASTPGLAGGGSQYF. CDR3 DNA: TGTGCCAGCACCCCCGGACTAGCGGGAGGTGGGTCCCAGTACTTC. The whole variable domain, filled in from reference TRBV2 and TRBJ2-5, reads EPEVTQTPSHQVTQMGQEVILRCVPISNHLYFYWYRQILGQKVEFLVSFYNNEISEKSEIFDDQFSVERPDGSNFTLKIRSTKLEDSAMYFCASTPGLAGGGSQYFGPGTRLLVL.

Regarding this clone: A read error may account for a junction end that differs from germline. The chain carries TRBV7-9 and TRBJ2-5, with D perhaps matching TRBD1 (7 bases). CDR1 SEHNR and CDR2 FQNEAQ come from the germline V gene (reference sequence). CDR3 length: 12 amino acids. CDR3 sequence reads: CSSSSQGEDQYF. The CDR3 DNA is TGTTCCAGCAGCTCTCAGGGGGAGGACCAGTACTTC.

V usage is TRBV30 and J usage is TRBJ2-5, with TRBD1 matching 7 bases. The V and J ends lost 5 bases and 5 bases, in that order; junction bases with no gene match: 8. The germline CDR1 and CDR2 sequences are GTSNPN and SVGIG (reference sequence). CDR3 size: 13 residues. As DNA, the CDR3 is TGTGCCTGGGTAGGGACAGACTTGGAGACCCAGTACTTC. Protein product: CAWVGTDLETQYF.

The gene calls are TRBV28 and TRBJ2-7, with a weak D call TRBD1 (5 bases). This CDR3 has 15 amino acids. V was trimmed by 1 base and J by 1 base, leaving 11 bases between them. Germline V gene lookup returns CDR1 MDHEN and CDR2 SYDVKM. The CDR3 reads CASSLYERGSYEQYF. The CDR3 coding sequence is TGTGCCAGCAGTTTATACGAAAGGGGATCCTACGAGCAGTACTTC.

V usage is TRBV9 and J usage is TRBJ2-1, with 8 nucleotides matching TRBD2. Germline CDR1 is SGDLS and CDR2 is YYNGEE. The junction had 11 bases not matched to a gene; V was cut back by 3 bases and J by 9 bases. CDR3 size: 15 residues. CDR3 loop: CASSESAGERVEQFF. In DNA, the CDR3 is TGTGCCAGCAGCGAATCAGCGGGAGAAAGGGTTGAGCAGTTCTTC.

This sequence joins TRBV15 and TRBJ2-2; D unresolved. The V gene lost 1 base and the J gene lost 3 bases, with 6 bases spanning the gap. In germline, CDR1 is LNHNV, CDR2 YYDKDF (reference sequence). The CDR3 is made up of 14 amino acids. This CDR3 is CATSRGGDTGELFF. For the CDR3, the DNA is TGTGCCACCAGCAGAGGAGGTGACACCGGGGAGCTGTTTTTT.

This sequence joins TRBV25-1 and TRBJ2-1; the match to TRBD2 covers 12 bases. The V gene end was trimmed by 3 bases and the J gene end by 5 bases; junction bases not matched to a gene: 8. Germline assignment: CDR1 MGHDK and CDR2 SYGVNS. The CDR3 is 17 amino acids. As DNA, the CDR3 is TGTGCCAGCAGTGACTCTCTAGCGGGAGGGGCTCACAATGAGCAGTTCTTC. Translation: CASSDSLAGGAHNEQFF.

V usage is TRBV18 and J usage is TRBJ2-7; D unclear. The V gene lost 2 bases and the J gene lost 1 base, with 12 bases spanning the gap. The CDR3 has 15 amino acids. Looked up from germline, CDR1 is KGHSH and CDR2 is LQKENI. CDR3 sequence (DNA): TGTGCCAGCTCACCAGAGTCTGCTATTTCCTACGAGCAGTACTTC. Translated: CASSPESAISYEQYF. The whole variable domain, remainder taken from reference TRBV18 and TRBJ2-7, is NAGVMQNPRHLVRRRGQEARLRCSPMKGHSHVYWYRQLPEEGLKFMVYLQKENIIDESGMPKERFSAEFPKEGPSILRIQQVVRGDSAAYFCASSPESAISYEQYFGPGTRLTVT.

This chain uses TRBV6-5 with TRBJ1-1; weak D call: TRBD1 (5 bases). This CDR3 spans 14 amino acids. CDR1 and CDR2 (germline): MNHEY, SVGAGI. V dropped 10 bases and J dropped 2 bases, with 17 bases sitting between them. The CDR3 DNA follows: TGTGCCACCCGGGGGTTAATCGGAAACACTGAAGCTTTCTTT. Amino acids: CATRGLIGNTEAFF.

V and J are TRBV2 and TRBJ2-7; tentative D call: TRBD1 (5 bases). The germline V gene has CDR1 SNHLY and CDR2 FYNNEI. Trimming stripped 6 bases from V and 3 bases from J, with 24 bases between. This CDR3 contains 17 residues. The CDR3 loop is CASREMNSRGTYYEQYF. CDR3 bases: TGTGCCAGCAGGGAGATGAACTCAAGGGGTACCTACTACGAGCAGTACTTC.

This clone was seen only a few times. The rearrangement uses TRBV2 and TRBJ2-1; 9 bases line up with TRBD2. V lost 6 bases, J lost 2 bases, and 5 bases stayed unmatched. This CDR3 spans 15 amino acids. The germline gives CDR1 SNHLY, CDR2 FYNNEI. CDR3: CASSTSGQTYNEQFF. The CDR3 coding sequence is TGTGCCAGCAGCACTAGCGGGCAAACCTACAATGAGCAGTTCTTC.

J is TRBJ2-7 and V is TRBV27; no clear D. Trimming shortened V by 3 bases and J by 3 bases, and 15 bases separated the two germline ends. CDR3 length: 15 amino acids. Germline-derived CDR1 and CDR2 are MNHEY and SMNVEV (reference sequence). The CDR3 here is CASSLTWFPYYEQYF. CDR3 nucleotides: TGTGCCAGCAGTTTGACTTGGTTCCCCTACTACGAGCAGTACTTC.

The chain is built from TRBV9 and TRBJ2-3; TRBD2 might be the D (5 bases). The CDR3 runs 14 residues. From germline, CDR1 is SGDLS and CDR2 YYNGEE. V was pared by 3 bases and J by 2 bases, with 10 bases between. As DNA, the CDR3 is TGTGCCAGCAGCGGGACTCTCGACACAGATACGCAGTATTTT. Translated, it gives CASSGTLDTDTQYF.

This clone was detected once. This chain uses TRBV5-4 with TRBJ2-5, with 10 nucleotides matching TRBD1. The V and J ends lost 6 bases and 3 bases, in that order; junction bases with no gene match: 5. The CDR3 length is 14 residues. Germline V gene sequence: CDR1 SGHNT, CDR2 YYREEE (reference sequence). Here the CDR3 DNA reads TGTGCCAGCACCCGGACAGGGGGAGAAGAGACCCAGTACTTC. Amino acids: CASTRTGGEETQYF.

In this sample, this clone turned up a few times. V is TRBV6-1 and J is TRBJ1-1, with 8 bases that match TRBD1. Germline CDR1 is MNHNS and CDR2 is SASEGT. CDR3 length: 14 amino acids. V lost 6 bases, J lost 0 bases, and 3 bases stayed unmatched. In DNA, the CDR3 is TGTGCCAGCAGAAGACAGGGGATGAACACTGAAGCTTTCTTT. Encoded protein: CASRRQGMNTEAFF.

This clone turned up a few times. The rearrangement uses TRBV7-9 and TRBJ1-1; TRBD1 might be the D (6 bases). Germline V gene data show CDR1 as SEHNR and CDR2 as FQNEAQ (reference sequence). The CDR3 contains 16 residues. Trimming left V 5 bases short and J 1 base short, with 17 bases between. CDR3 in DNA: TGTGCCAGCAGCCCCGGGGGGGCGCGTGGGAACACTGAAGCTTTCTTT. The encoded protein is CASSPGGARGNTEAFF.

This clone was picked up a small number of times. The V gene is TRBV29-1, the J gene TRBJ2-7; D may be TRBD1 (5 bases). The V and J ends lost 0 bases and 0 bases respectively, with 12 bases between them. The CDR3 totals 15 residues. Germline V lookup: CDR1 SQVTM, CDR2 ANQGSEA. CDR3 residues: CSVEEVGDSSYEQYF. DNA for the CDR3: TGCAGCGTTGAAGAGGTTGGCGACAGCTCCTACGAGCAGTACTTC.